The rows below give T cell receptor beta chains drawn from one sample of a study of blood T cells in healthy people across ages. TCRdb re-analysed the 5' RACE reads in MiXCR, keeping a single row per CDR3 protein. Of about 1.5 million distinct CDR3 sequences listed, about 42% were seen once; the top ten hold 4%. Sample: blood. The source is a woman aged 18-29 years in good health. CDR3s include the opening cysteine and the closing phenylalanine or tryptophan. The D gene is left open where the match is weak. Size is omitted from some rows. Given values are once, few, many or a class for expanded clones.

abundance	v_gene	j_gene	d_gene	CDR3aa	CDR3nt
.	TRBV12-3/TRBV12-4	TRBJ2-1	TRBD2	CASSPPGLGMSYNEQFF	TGTGCCAGCAGTCCACCGGGACTAGGTATGTCCTACAATGAGCAGTTCTTC
few	TRBV20-1	TRBJ2-7	.	CSADDRTYEQYF	TGCAGTGCAGATGACAGGACGTACGAGCAGTACTTC
.	TRBV12-3/TRBV12-4	TRBJ2-7	.	CASSWSRDTYNEQYF	TGTGCCAGCAGTTGGTCCCGGGACACCTACAATGAGCAGTACTTC
.	TRBV27	TRBJ1-2	.	CASSPAGDRINGYTF	TGTGCCAGCAGTCCAGCGGGAGACAGGATCAATGGCTACACCTTC
.	TRBV9	TRBJ2-3	.	CASSVGDRVTDTQYF	TGTGCCAGCAGCGTAGGAGACAGAGTCACAGATACGCAGTATTTT
.	TRBV29-1	TRBJ1-1	.	CSVELWGEDTEAFF	TGCAGCGTTGAATTGTGGGGAGAGGACACTGAAGCTTTCTTT
.	TRBV7-2	TRBJ1-2	.	CAGSLAINYGYTF	TGTGCCGGCAGCTTAGCCATCAACTATGGCTACACCTTC
.	TRBV5-7	TRBJ2-7	.	CASSLMTQNYEQYF	TGTGCCAGCAGCTTGATGACCCAGAACTACGAGCAGTACTTC
.	TRBV4-3	TRBJ2-3	.	CASSQAGHAAQYF	TGCGCCAGCAGCCAAGCGGGTCACGCTGCGCAGTATTTT
few	TRBV5-1	TRBJ2-7	TRBD1	CASSFWTGNSYEQYF	TGCGCCAGCAGCTTCTGGACAGGGAATTCCTACGAGCAGTACTTC
.	TRBV27	TRBJ1-2	.	CASSFSGGTCGYTF	TGTGCCAGCAGTTTTTCAGGAGGAACCTGCGGCTACACCTTC
.	TRBV20-1	TRBJ1-5	.	CSASFLNQPQHF	TGCAGTGCTAGTTTCTTAAATCAGCCCCAGCATTTT
.	TRBV4-3	TRBJ1-1	.	CASSELPSGGLTEAFF	TGCGCCAGCAGCGAACTCCCTAGCGGGGGTCTCACTGAAGCTTTCTTT
few	TRBV20-1	TRBJ2-1	.	CSGCAGYEQFF	TGCAGTGGCTGTGCTGGCTATGAGCAGTTCTTC
.	TRBV28	TRBJ1-5	.	CASSLLGGSARFPQHF	TGTGCCAGCAGTTTACTAGGCGGGTCAGCCCGATTCCCCCAGCATTTT
.	TRBV6-6	TRBJ2-7	.	CASTLAPTLGEQYF	TGTGCCAGCACTCTGGCTCCTACTTTGGGCGAGCAGTACTTC
.	TRBV27	TRBJ2-4	TRBD2	CASRLALYYEQHF	TGTGCCAGCCGACTAGCGCTTTATTACGAGCAGCACTTC
few	TRBV28	TRBJ1-1	.	CASSLALTQGWGTEAFF	TGTGCCAGCAGTTTAGCCCTGACCCAGGGGTGGGGAACTGAAGCTTTCTTT
.	TRBV5-1	TRBJ1-2	.	CASSLGGQASYGYTF	TGCGCCAGCAGCTTGGGTGGGCAGGCCAGCTATGGCTACACCTTC
.	TRBV7-2	TRBJ2-7	.	CASTKTVSSYNEQYF	TGTGCCAGCACCAAAACGGTGAGCTCCTACAATGAGCAGTACTTC
.	TRBV15	TRBJ2-1	TRBD2	CATSRASGSRDEQFF	TGTGCCACCAGCAGAGCTAGCGGGAGTCGCGATGAGCAGTTCTTC
.	TRBV20-1	TRBJ2-1	TRBD1	CSALAPTGGENEQFF	TGCAGTGCTCTCGCCCCAACAGGGGGTGAAAATGAGCAGTTCTTC
.	TRBV20-1	TRBJ2-3	.	CSASLVGQGTQYF	TGCAGTGCTAGTCTGGTAGGGCAGGGTACGCAGTATTTT
few	TRBV4-1	TRBJ2-1	TRBD2	CASSRGLAGGEKNNEQFF	TGCGCCAGCAGCCGGGGACTAGCGGGGGGGGAAAAAAACAATGAGCAGTTCTTC
.	TRBV7-9	TRBJ2-2	TRBD2	CASNPPGLAGAGVGTGELFF	TGTGCCAGCAATCCGCCGGGACTAGCGGGAGCTGGAGTTGGCACCGGGGAGCTGTTTTTT
.	TRBV4-3	TRBJ1-4	TRBD1	CASSPLRTGEGLGAEKLFF	TGCGCCAGCAGCCCCCTCCGGACAGGGGAAGGTTTGGGCGCTGAAAAACTGTTTTTT
few	TRBV12-5	TRBJ1-6	.	CASGLALVAGGSPLHF	TGTGCTAGTGGTTTAGCCCTCGTGGCAGGAGGTTCACCCCTCCACTTT
.	TRBV29-1	TRBJ2-7	TRBD2	CSVVLAGAFYEQYF	TGCAGCGTTGTTTTAGCGGGGGCTTTCTACGAGCAGTACTTC
.	TRBV6-4	TRBJ2-7	.	CASSVVSTTYNEQYF	TGTGCCAGCAGTGTAGTCAGCACCACCTACAATGAGCAGTACTTC
.	TRBV11-2	TRBJ2-7	.	CASSLEFRVRDEQYF	TGTGCCAGCAGCTTAGAATTCAGGGTGAGAGACGAGCAGTACTTC
many	TRBV29-1	TRBJ1-4	TRBD1	CSVDGQGEKLFF	TGCAGCGTTGATGGACAGGGAGAAAAACTGTTTTTT
.	TRBV5-1	TRBJ2-5	TRBD2	CASSSICPGTSGQETQYF	TGCGCCAGCAGCTCGATATGCCCCGGGACTAGCGGACAAGAGACCCAGTACTTC
few	TRBV27	TRBJ2-3	.	CASSFSSTSTDTQYF	TGTGCCAGCAGTTTTTCCTCCACTAGCACAGATACGCAGTATTTT
.	TRBV7-9	TRBJ2-7	.	CASSFTTGSLSYEQYF	TGTGCCAGCAGCTTCACGACGGGCAGCCTCTCCTACGAGCAGTACTTC
few	TRBV30	TRBJ1-5	.	CAWSTDRRIQPQHF	TGTGCCTGGAGTACGGACAGAAGAATTCAGCCCCAGCATTTT
.	TRBV20-1	TRBJ1-1	.	CSAPDKLNTEAFF	TGCAGTGCCCCGGACAAATTGAACACTGAAGCTTTCTTT
.	TRBV7-2	TRBJ2-3	TRBD2	CASSLDLAVLSTDTQYF	TGTGCCAGCAGCTTAGATCTAGCGGTTTTATCCACAGATACGCAGTATTTT
.	TRBV5-1	TRBJ2-3	.	CASSLDRRGLTDTQYF	TGCGCCAGCAGCTTGGATCGGAGGGGGCTCACAGATACGCAGTATTTT
once	TRBV6-8	TRBJ2-7	.	CASFLGGRGNEQYF	TGTGCCAGCTTTCTGGGGGGACGGGGGAATGAGCAGTACTTC
few	TRBV15	TRBJ1-4	.	CATDRQKLFF	TGTGCCACAGATAGACAGAAACTGTTTTTT
.	TRBV6-5	TRBJ2-7	TRBD2	CASSSLTSGIDEQYF	TGTGCCAGCAGTTCCTTGACTAGCGGGATTGACGAGCAGTACTTC
.	TRBV12-3/TRBV12-4	TRBJ2-1	TRBD2	CASSLLSGRRNEQFF	TGTGCCAGCAGTCTTTTGAGCGGGAGGAGGAATGAGCAGTTCTTC
.	TRBV4-1	TRBJ1-2	.	CASSQGSRLINYGYTF	TGCGCCAGCAGCCAGGGGTCAAGATTAATTAACTATGGCTACACCTTC
.	TRBV3-1	TRBJ1-6	.	CASSQDIRTLGSPPHF	TGTGCCAGCAGCCAAGATATCCGGACATTAGGTTCACCCCCCCACTTT